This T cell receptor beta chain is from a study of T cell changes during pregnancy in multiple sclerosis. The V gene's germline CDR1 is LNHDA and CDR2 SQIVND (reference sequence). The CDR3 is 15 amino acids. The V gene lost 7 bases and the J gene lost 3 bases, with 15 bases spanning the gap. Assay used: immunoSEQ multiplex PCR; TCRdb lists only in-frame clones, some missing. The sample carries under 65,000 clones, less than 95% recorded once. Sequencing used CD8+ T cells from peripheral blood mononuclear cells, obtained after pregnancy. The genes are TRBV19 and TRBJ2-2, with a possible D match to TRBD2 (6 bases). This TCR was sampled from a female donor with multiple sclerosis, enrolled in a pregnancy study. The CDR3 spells CASNVWGDYTGELFF. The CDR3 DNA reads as TGTGCCAGTAACGTGTGGGGGGATTACACCGGGGAGCTGTTTTTT.